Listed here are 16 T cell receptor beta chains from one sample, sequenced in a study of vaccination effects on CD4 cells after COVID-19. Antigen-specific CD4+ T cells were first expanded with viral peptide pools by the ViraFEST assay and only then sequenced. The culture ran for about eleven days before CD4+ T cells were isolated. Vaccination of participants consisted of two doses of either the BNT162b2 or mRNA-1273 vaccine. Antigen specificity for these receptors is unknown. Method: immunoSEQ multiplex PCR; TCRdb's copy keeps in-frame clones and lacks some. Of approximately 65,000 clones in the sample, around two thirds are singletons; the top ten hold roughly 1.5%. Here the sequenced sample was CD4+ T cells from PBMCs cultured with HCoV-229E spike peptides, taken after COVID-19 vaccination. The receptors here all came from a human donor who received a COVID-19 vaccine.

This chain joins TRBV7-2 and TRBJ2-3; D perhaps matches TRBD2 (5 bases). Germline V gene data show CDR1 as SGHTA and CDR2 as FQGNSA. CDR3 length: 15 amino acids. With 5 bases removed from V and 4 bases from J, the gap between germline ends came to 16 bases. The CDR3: CASSPRSERADTQYF. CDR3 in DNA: TGTGCCAGCAGCCCCCGATCGGAGAGGGCAGATACGCAGTATTTT.

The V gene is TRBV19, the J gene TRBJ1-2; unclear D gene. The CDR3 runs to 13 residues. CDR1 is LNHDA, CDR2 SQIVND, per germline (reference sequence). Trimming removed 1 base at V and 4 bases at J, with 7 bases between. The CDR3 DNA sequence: TGTGCCAGTAGTATAGGAACAGTCTATGGCTACACCTTC. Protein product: CASSIGTVYGYTF.

The CDR3 reads CASSTGYGYTF. The CDR3 bases are TGTGCCAGCTCTACCGGGTATGGCTACACCTTC. The chain is built from TRBV18 and TRBJ1-2; D is unclear. The CDR3 totals 11 residues. Trimming removed 6 bases at V and 5 bases at J, with 7 bases between. Germline V gives CDR1 KGHSH, CDR2 LQKENI.

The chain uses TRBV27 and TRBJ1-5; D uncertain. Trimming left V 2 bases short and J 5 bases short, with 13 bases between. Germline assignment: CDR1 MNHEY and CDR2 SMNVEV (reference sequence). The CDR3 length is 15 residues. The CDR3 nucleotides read TGTGCCAGCAGTTTAAGGTACCAAAAGTATCAGCCCCAGCATTTT. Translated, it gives CASSLRYQKYQPQHF.

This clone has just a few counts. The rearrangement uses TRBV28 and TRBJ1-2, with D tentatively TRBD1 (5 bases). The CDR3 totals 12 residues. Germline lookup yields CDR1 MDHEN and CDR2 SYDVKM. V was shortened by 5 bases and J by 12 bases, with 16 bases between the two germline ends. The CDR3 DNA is TGTGCCAGCAGTATAACCCAGGGAGGTGACACCTTC. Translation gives CASSITQGGDTF.

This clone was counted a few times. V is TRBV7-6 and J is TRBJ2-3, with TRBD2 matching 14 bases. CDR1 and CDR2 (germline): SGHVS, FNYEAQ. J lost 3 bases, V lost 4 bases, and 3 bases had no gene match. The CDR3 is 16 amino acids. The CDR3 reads CASSWTSGGSTDTQYF. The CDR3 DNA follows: TGTGCCAGCAGCTGGACTAGCGGGGGGTCGACAGATACGCAGTATTTT.

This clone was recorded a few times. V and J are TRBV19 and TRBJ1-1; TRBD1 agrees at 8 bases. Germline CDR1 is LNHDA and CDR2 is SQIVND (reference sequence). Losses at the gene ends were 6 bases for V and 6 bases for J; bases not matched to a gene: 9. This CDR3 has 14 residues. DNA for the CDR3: TGTGCCAGTAGCCGACAGGGGAGGGACCCTGAAGCTTTCTTT. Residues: CASSRQGRDPEAFF. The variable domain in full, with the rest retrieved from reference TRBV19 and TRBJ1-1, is DGGITQSPKYLFRKEGQNVTLSCEQNLNHDAMYWYRQDPGQGLRLIYYSQIVNDFQKGDIAEGYSVSREKKESFPLTVTSAQKNPTAFYLCASSRQGRDPEAFFGQGTRLTVV.

The CDR3 protein is CASRRRQGIDGYTF. The CDR3 region has the DNA TGTGCCAGCAGACGCAGACAGGGGATAGATGGCTACACCTTC. The J gene is TRBJ1-2, the V gene TRBV27, with 8 bases that match TRBD1. V gave up 6 bases and J gave up 6 bases; unmatched junction bases: 9. This CDR3 is built from 14 residues. Germline-derived CDR1 and CDR2 are MNHEY and SMNVEV (reference sequence).

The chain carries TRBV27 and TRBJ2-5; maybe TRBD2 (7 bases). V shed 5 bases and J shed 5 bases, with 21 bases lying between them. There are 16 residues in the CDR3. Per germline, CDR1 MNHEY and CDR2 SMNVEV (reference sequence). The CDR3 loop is CASSPHRGGGRETQYF. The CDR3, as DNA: TGTGCCAGCAGTCCCCACCGGGGCGGGGGCAGGGAGACCCAGTACTTC.

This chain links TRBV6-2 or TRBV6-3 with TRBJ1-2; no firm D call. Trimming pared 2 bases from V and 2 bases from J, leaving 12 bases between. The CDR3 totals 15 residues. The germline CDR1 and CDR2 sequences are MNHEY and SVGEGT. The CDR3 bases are TGTGCCAGCAGTTACGCGGGCGGATCGAACTATGGCTACACCTTC. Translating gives CASSYAGGSNYGYTF.

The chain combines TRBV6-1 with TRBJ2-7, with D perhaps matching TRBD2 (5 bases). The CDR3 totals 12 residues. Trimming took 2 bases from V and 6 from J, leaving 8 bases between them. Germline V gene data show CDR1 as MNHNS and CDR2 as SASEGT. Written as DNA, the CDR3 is TGTGCCAGCAGTGAAAACGGGATCGAGCAGTACGTC. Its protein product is CASSENGIEQYV.

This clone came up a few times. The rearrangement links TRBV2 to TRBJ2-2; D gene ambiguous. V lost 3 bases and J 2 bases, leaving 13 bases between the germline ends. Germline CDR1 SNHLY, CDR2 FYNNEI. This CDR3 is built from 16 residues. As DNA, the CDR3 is TGTGCCAGCAGTGATCCGGCAGGACCCAACACCGGGGAGCTGTTTTTT. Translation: CASSDPAGPNTGELFF. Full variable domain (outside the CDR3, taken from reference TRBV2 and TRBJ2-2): EPEVTQTPSHQVTQMGQEVILRCVPISNHLYFYWYRQILGQKVEFLVSFYNNEISEKSEIFDDQFSVERPDGSNFTLKIRSTKLEDSAMYFCASSDPAGPNTGELFFGEGSRLTVL.

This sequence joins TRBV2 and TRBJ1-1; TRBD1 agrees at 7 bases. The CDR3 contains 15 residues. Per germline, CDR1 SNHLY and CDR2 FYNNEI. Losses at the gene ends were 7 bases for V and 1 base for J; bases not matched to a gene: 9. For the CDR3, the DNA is TGTGCCAGCACCCCACAGGGGATGGCGAACACTGAAGCTTTCTTT. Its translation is CASTPQGMANTEAFF.

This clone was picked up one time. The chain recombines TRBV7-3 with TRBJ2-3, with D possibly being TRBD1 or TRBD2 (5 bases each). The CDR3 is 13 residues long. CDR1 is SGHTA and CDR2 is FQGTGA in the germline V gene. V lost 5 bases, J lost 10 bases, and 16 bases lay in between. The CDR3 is CASSINGVGAQYF. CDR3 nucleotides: TGTGCCAGCAGCATTAACGGGGTGGGGGCGCAGTATTTT.

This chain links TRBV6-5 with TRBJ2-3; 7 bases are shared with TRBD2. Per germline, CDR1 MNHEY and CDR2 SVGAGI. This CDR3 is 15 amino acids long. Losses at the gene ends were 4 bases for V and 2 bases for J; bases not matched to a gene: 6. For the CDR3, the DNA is TGTGCCAGCAGTTCTTGGGGGGGGGACACAGATACGCAGTATTTT. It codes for CASSSWGGDTDTQYF.

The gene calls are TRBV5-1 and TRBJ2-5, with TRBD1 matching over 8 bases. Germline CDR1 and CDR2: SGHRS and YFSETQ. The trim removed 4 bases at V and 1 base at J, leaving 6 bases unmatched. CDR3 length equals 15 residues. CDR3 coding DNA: TGCGCCAGCAGCCGGAGACAGGGGTCCCAAGAGACCCAGTACTTC. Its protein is CASSRRQGSQETQYF.